This passage covers 27 T cell receptor beta chains from one sample sequenced in a study of response to subunit inactivated influenza vaccine. TCRdb ran MiXCR on the RT-PCR reads and lists one entry per CDR3 protein. Among 430,000 or so distinct CDR3 sequences listed, about 10% were seen once. The starting material was PBMCs from blood, obtained roughly 46 days after vaccination. The source is a man in his fifties who received an inactivated influenza vaccine.

This rearrangement joins TRBV29-1 to TRBJ2-7, with 9 bases matching TRBD1. The junction had 7 bases not matched to a gene; V was cut back by 5 bases and J by 5 bases. The germline CDR1 and CDR2 sequences are SQVTM and ANQGSEA. The CDR3 length is 13 residues. The CDR3 bases are TGCAGCGTTATGACAGGGGGTTCCCACGAGCAGTACTTC. Translation gives CSVMTGGSHEQYF.

In DNA, the CDR3 is TGTGCCACCAGATCTAGCATCGGTGCCGCAGATACGCAGTATTTT. Encoded protein: CATRSSIGAADTQYF. The J gene is TRBJ2-3, the V gene TRBV15; weak D call: TRBD2 (5 bases). The CDR3 totals 15 residues. V dropped 6 bases and J dropped 4 bases, with 17 bases sitting between them. Germline V gene sequence: CDR1 LNHNV, CDR2 YYDKDF (reference sequence).

This rearrangement joins TRBV4-3 to TRBJ1-1, with D unclear. The CDR3 has 13 amino acids. V was cut by 3 bases and J by 4 bases, with 9 bases left in between. Germline V gives CDR1 LGHNA, CDR2 YSLEER. The CDR3 sequence: CASSHPLGTEAFF. In nucleotides, the CDR3 is TGCGCCAGCAGCCACCCCCTTGGCACTGAAGCTTTCTTT.

This rearrangement joins TRBV5-1 to TRBJ1-1; D uncertain. Germline values: CDR1 SGHRS, CDR2 YFSETQ. This CDR3 comprises 13 residues. V dropped 1 base and J dropped 1 base, with 5 bases sitting between them. In DNA, the CDR3 is TGCGCCAGCAGCTTGAACGAGAACACTGAAGCTTTCTTT. Translating it yields CASSLNENTEAFF.

The rearrangement uses TRBV10-3 and TRBJ2-3, with D unresolved. The ends were cut back, 10 bases at V and 1 base at J, with 12 bases in the middle. This CDR3 has 13 residues. The germline CDR1 and CDR2 sequences are ENHRY and SYGVKD. CDR3: CATNWAGTDTQYF. CDR3 DNA sequence: TGTGCCACCAATTGGGCCGGCACAGATACGCAGTATTTT.

This clonotype has a handful of counts. The chain couples TRBV6-5 to TRBJ2-3; D gene uncertain. Germline assignment: CDR1 MNHEY and CDR2 SVGAGI. The CDR3 is made up of 14 amino acids. V was clipped by 0 bases and J by 4 bases, with 8 bases between them. The CDR3 spells CASSYSLGSDTQYF. The CDR3 DNA sequence: TGTGCCAGCAGTTACTCGCTGGGGTCAGATACGCAGTATTTT.

This clonotype has more than one count but fewer than ten. The chain links TRBV25-1 to TRBJ1-2; D gene unclear. The germline V and J ends were trimmed by 3 bases and 1 base, with 6 bases remaining between them. This CDR3 region has 13 residues. CDR1 is MGHDK, CDR2 SYGVNS, per germline. The chain's CDR3 is CASSEAFNYGYTF. The CDR3 nucleotides read TGTGCCAGCAGTGAGGCATTTAACTATGGCTACACCTTC.

The gene calls are TRBV10-2 and TRBJ2-3, with a tentative D call TRBD2 (6 bases). CDR1 WSHSY and CDR2 SAAADI come from the germline V gene. CDR3 size: 11 residues. Trimming removed 8 bases from V and 6 bases from J, with 9 bases in between. CDR3 coding DNA: TGCGCCAGCCTGAGCGGGGATACGCAGTATTTT. Residues: CASLSGDTQYF.

This clonotype was counted only a few times. The chain recombines TRBV4-2 with TRBJ1-2; 11 nucleotides line up with TRBD1. The germline V gene has CDR1 LGHNA and CDR2 YNFKEQ. CDR3 size: 16 residues. The J segment lost 4 bases and the V segment lost 9 bases, leaving 13 bases of the junction unmatched. The DNA of the CDR3 is TGTGCCAGTACACCGGGACAGGGGGTTTTTAGCTATGGCTACACCTTC. This translates into CASTPGQGVFSYGYTF.

This clonotype was found a few times. The rearrangement links TRBV9 to TRBJ2-1; weak D call: TRBD1 (6 bases). V lost 4 bases and J lost 5, with 10 bases in between. Germline values: CDR1 SGDLS, CDR2 YYNGEE. This CDR3 has 13 residues. The CDR3 nucleotides read TGTGCCAGCAGCATCGGACAGCACAATGAGCAGTTCTTC. It codes for CASSIGQHNEQFF.

This clonotype came up many times. J is TRBJ2-1 and V is TRBV10-3; unclear D gene. Trimming stripped 0 bases from V and 4 bases from J, with 4 bases between. CDR1 is ENHRY, CDR2 SYGVKD, per germline. CDR3 length: 13 residues. CDR3 loop: CAISESTYNEQFF. As DNA, the CDR3 is TGTGCCATCAGTGAGTCGACGTACAATGAGCAGTTCTTC.

In its sample, this clonotype was seen a few times. The rearrangement joins TRBV12-3 or TRBV12-4 to TRBJ2-2; D gene unclear. V was shortened by 5 bases and J by 15 bases, with 16 bases between the two germline ends. This CDR3 is 12 amino acids long. This CDR3 is CASSLQPGPVFF. The CDR3 DNA reads as TGTGCCAGCAGTCTTCAACCCGGACCGGTGTTTTTT.

This clonotype appeared many times. The genes are TRBV6-1 and TRBJ1-5; 7 nucleotides align to TRBD1. Germline-derived CDR1 and CDR2 are MNHNS and SASEGT. CDR3 length: 16 amino acids. Unmatched junction bases numbered 9, after V lost 0 bases and J lost 7 bases. The CDR3 reads CASSEAETGYGQPQHF. For the CDR3, the DNA is TGTGCCAGCAGTGAAGCCGAGACAGGGTATGGGCAGCCCCAGCATTTT.

This chain connects TRBV7-2 to TRBJ2-1; D remains unclear. The germline CDR1 and CDR2 sequences are SGHTA and FQGNSA. V gave up 0 bases and J gave up 10 bases, with 13 bases separating them. The CDR3 is 14 residues long. CDR3 in DNA: TGTGCCAGCAGCTTAGCAGAGAGGACCGCAGAGCAGTTCTTC. Protein product: CASSLAERTAEQFF.

This clonotype occurred a few times. The gene calls are TRBV6-5 and TRBJ2-1, with 7 bases lining up with TRBD2. This CDR3 is 19 amino acids long. Germline V gene lookup returns CDR1 MNHEY and CDR2 SVGAGI. Trimming cost V 2 bases and J 2 bases; bases outside gene matches: 15. The DNA for the CDR3 is TGTGCCAGCAGTTACGCCCGTAGTCCCGCGGGAGTTCCCTACAATGAGCAGTTCTTC. The encoded protein is CASSYARSPAGVPYNEQFF.

V and J are TRBV12-3 or TRBV12-4 and TRBJ2-3, with D possibly being TRBD1 (6 bases). Trimming cost V 7 bases and J 5 bases, with 19 bases left between them. CDR3 size: 15 residues. As DNA, the CDR3 is TGTGCCAGCACTCCCTTATCAGGGGTCGGAGATACGCAGTATTTT. This encodes CASTPLSGVGDTQYF.

The sample holds a few counts of this clonotype. This chain joins TRBV2 and TRBJ2-1; D is tentatively TRBD1 or TRBD2 (5 bases each). Trimming removed 2 bases at V and 2 bases at J, with 16 bases between. In germline, CDR1 is SNHLY, CDR2 FYNNEI. The CDR3 covers 17 residues. CDR3 coding DNA: TGTGCCAGCAGTGAATGGGGGTGGGAAACCGCCTACAATGAGCAGTTCTTC. Protein: CASSEWGWETAYNEQFF.

This clonotype was recorded at least ten times. This chain links TRBV20-1 with TRBJ1-6; D remains ambiguous. Germline V gives CDR1 DFQATT, CDR2 SNEGSKA (reference sequence). The CDR3 loop spans 12 amino acids. Deletions cut 0 bases from V and 12 bases from J, with 9 bases between. Here the CDR3 reads CSARDHRVPLHF. CDR3 DNA sequence: TGCAGTGCTAGAGACCACCGGGTACCCCTCCACTTT.

This clonotype occurred many times. V is TRBV12-3 or TRBV12-4 and J is TRBJ2-3; D may be TRBD2 (5 bases). The V end lost 10 bases, the J end lost 0 bases, and 14 bases lay between the germline ends. This CDR3 comprises 14 residues. CDR3 residues: CATTPGISTDTQYF. The CDR3 coding sequence is TGTGCCACCACACCCGGGATTAGCACAGATACGCAGTATTTT.

In its sample, this clonotype was seen a few times. This rearrangement joins TRBV21-1 to TRBJ1-5. TRBV21-1 is noted as a pseudogene. The CDR3 covers 18 residues. The CDR3 DNA reads TGTGCCAGCAGCAAAGACGCAAAGAACGGATCTAACAATCAGCCCCAGCATTTT. This gives the protein CASSKDAKNGSNNQPQHF.

The chain is built from TRBV7-6 and TRBJ2-1; 12 positions agree with TRBD2. The CDR3 loop spans 16 amino acids. Germline assignment: CDR1 SGHVS and CDR2 FNYEAQ. The trim removed 4 bases at V and 7 bases at J, leaving 8 bases unmatched. CDR3 in DNA: TGTGCCAGCAGCTCCCCTAGCGGGAGGGCCGGGAATGAGCAGTTCTTC. It encodes CASSSPSGRAGNEQFF.

This clonotype occurred many times. The chain recombines TRBV6-5 with TRBJ1-1, with 7 bases that match TRBD1. This CDR3 region has 12 residues. V lost 4 bases, J lost 11 bases, and 7 bases stayed unmatched. CDR1 is MNHEY and CDR2 is SVGAGI in the germline V gene. CDR3 DNA: TGTGCCAGCAGTTCGACAGGGTATGGGGCTTTCTTT. Protein: CASSSTGYGAFF.

V and J are TRBV20-1 and TRBJ1-4; TRBD1 might be the D (6 bases). The germline gives CDR1 DFQATT, CDR2 SNEGSKA (reference sequence). V shed 6 bases and J shed 4 bases, with 12 bases lying between them. There are 13 residues in the CDR3. The CDR3 sequence: CSAGGVGNEKLFF. The CDR3 region has the DNA TGCAGTGCAGGGGGAGTAGGTAATGAAAAACTGTTTTTT.

This chain joins TRBV12-3 or TRBV12-4 and TRBJ2-7, with TRBD2 as a possible D gene (6 bases). V was clipped by 3 bases and J by 2 bases, with 17 bases between them. The CDR3 has 16 amino acids. For the CDR3, the DNA is TGTGCCAGCAGTTTTAGGGCGGGACTCAAAGCCTACGAGCAGTACTTC. This codes for CASSFRAGLKAYEQYF.

The chain is built from TRBV6-2 or TRBV6-3 and TRBJ2-7, with TRBD2 identical over 10 bases. The germline gives CDR1 MNHEY, CDR2 SVGEGT. This CDR3 is built from 15 residues. V gave up 3 bases and J gave up 5 bases; unmatched junction bases: 7. The CDR3 sequence: CASSYVSGRFDEQYF. CDR3 coding DNA: TGTGCCAGCAGTTATGTTAGCGGGAGGTTCGACGAGCAGTACTTC.

This clonotype was seen repeatedly, ten times or more. The chain joins TRBV12-3 or TRBV12-4 to TRBJ2-2; possibly TRBD2 for D (5 bases). The CDR3 runs to 15 residues. The germline V and J ends were trimmed by 7 bases and 5 bases, with 17 bases remaining between them. The CDR3 region is CASNLGASRTGELFF. CDR3 coding DNA: TGTGCCAGCAATCTGGGAGCTAGCCGTACCGGGGAGCTGTTTTTT.

This clonotype showed up many times. The rearrangement joins TRBV9 to TRBJ2-7; TRBD2 aligns across 13 bases. Per germline, CDR1 SGDLS and CDR2 YYNGEE. The CDR3 covers 14 residues. V lost 4 bases, J lost 6 bases, and 4 bases stayed unmatched. The CDR3 is CASSPGLAGTEQYF. The CDR3 nucleotides are TGTGCCAGCAGCCCGGGACTAGCGGGAACCGAGCAGTACTTC.